The 12 T cell receptor beta chains below were found in one sample sequenced in a study of blood T cell repertoires in COVID-19. The assay was immunoSEQ multiplex PCR, and TCRdb's table has in-frame clones only and misses some. The sample includes about 36,000 clones, approximately 90% of them seen just once. The sample was peripheral blood. The receptor set was obtained from a human donor in a cohort sampled during active COVID-19.

The chain couples TRBV3-1 (or the pseudogene TRBV3-2) to TRBJ2-7; 7 bases match TRBD1. The V gene end was trimmed by 2 bases and the J gene end by 10 bases; junction bases not matched to a gene: 5. This CDR3 is 12 amino acids long. The germline V gene has CDR1 LGHDT and CDR2 YNNKEL (reference sequence). Written as DNA, the CDR3 is TGTGCCAGCAGCCAAACAGGGGAAGGACAGTACTTC. Translation gives CASSQTGEGQYF.

This CDR3 is CASSEMWLGADTQYF. The CDR3 DNA reads as TGTGCCAGCAGTGAAATGTGGCTAGGGGCAGATACGCAGTATTTT. The rearrangement joins TRBV6-1 to TRBJ2-3, with D perhaps TRBD1 (5 bases). Trimming took off 2 bases at V and 4 bases at J, with 13 bases between the two ends. Per the germline V gene, CDR1 is MNHNS and CDR2 is SASEGT. There are 15 residues in the CDR3.

This CDR3 reads CASSRWTGWNEKLFF. For the CDR3, the DNA is TGTGCCAGCAGTCGCTGGACAGGTTGGAATGAAAAACTGTTTTTT. The rearrangement uses TRBV7-9 and TRBJ1-4; 7 bases agree with TRBD1. The CDR3 length is 15 residues. In germline, CDR1 is SEHNR, CDR2 FQNEAQ (reference sequence). The ends lost 6 bases at V and 5 bases at J; junction bases unmatched: 9.

As for this clone: This sample includes further DNA sequences coding for the same CDR3. The chain is built from TRBV7-9 and TRBJ2-3; 8 nucleotides align to TRBD1. This CDR3 is 14 amino acids long. In germline, CDR1 is SEHNR, CDR2 FQNEAQ (reference sequence). V shed 5 bases and J 0 bases; nucleotides not matched to a gene: 1. DNA of the CDR3: TGTGCCAGCAGCGGGACAGGTAGCACAGATACGCAGTATTTT. It specifies CASSGTGSTDTQYF.

V usage is TRBV11-2 and J usage is TRBJ1-1; 8 nucleotides agree with TRBD1. V trimming: 5 bases; J trimming: 0 bases; junction bases outside the gene matches: 5. Germline V gives CDR1 SGHAT, CDR2 FQNNGV. The CDR3 is 15 residues long. The DNA of the CDR3 is TGTGCCAGCAGCATCCGACAGGGGATGAACACTGAAGCTTTCTTT. Translated: CASSIRQGMNTEAFF.

V and J are TRBV10-1 and TRBJ1-1; D is ambiguous. V dropped 3 bases and J dropped 5 bases, with 13 bases sitting between them. Germline lookup yields CDR1 WNHNN and CDR2 SYGVQD (reference sequence). The CDR3 loop spans 14 amino acids. CDR3 coding DNA: TGCGCCAGCAGTGACAACCCCTCGGGGACTGAAGCTTTCTTT. Protein product: CASSDNPSGTEAFF.

This clone was detected only a few times. The V and J genes are TRBV19 and TRBJ2-7, with D possibly being TRBD1 (5 bases). The V and J ends lost 7 bases and 2 bases respectively, with 15 bases between them. Germline CDR1 LNHDA, CDR2 SQIVND (reference sequence). CDR3 size: 14 residues. The CDR3 sequence: CASKKAAGTYEQYF. Here the CDR3 DNA reads TGTGCCAGTAAGAAGGCGGCAGGGACCTACGAGCAGTACTTC. Based on the CDR3 plus reference TRBV19 and TRBJ2-7, the full variable domain is DGGITQSPKYLFRKEGQNVTLSCEQNLNHDAMYWYRQDPGQGLRLIYYSQIVNDFQKGDIAEGYSVSREKKESFPLTVTSAQKNPTAFYLCASKKAAGTYEQYFGPGTRLTVT.

The rearrangement uses TRBV11-2 and TRBJ1-4; 8 positions agree with TRBD1. CDR1 is SGHAT and CDR2 is FQNNGV in the germline V gene. V shed 4 bases, J shed 5 bases, and the junction held 9 bases outside the gene matches. The CDR3 spans 16 residues. The CDR3 protein is CASSSGNRGRNEKLFF. CDR3 coding DNA: TGTGCCAGCAGCTCAGGGAACAGGGGGAGGAATGAAAAACTGTTTTTT. The variable domain in full, with the rest retrieved from reference TRBV11-2 and TRBJ1-4, is EAGVAQSPRYKIIEKRQSVAFWCNPISGHATLYWYQQILGQGPKLLIQFQNNGVVDDSQLPKDRFSAERLKGVDSTLKIQPAKLEDSAVYLCASSSGNRGRNEKLFFGSGTQLSVL.

The chain joins TRBV5-1 to TRBJ2-4; 9 bases match TRBD1. With 0 bases clipped from V and 5 bases from J, the junction kept 12 bases outside the gene matches. The CDR3 has 18 residues. Germline-derived CDR1 and CDR2 are SGHRS and YFSETQ. CDR3 residues: CASSLGGTGRTGENIQYF. Here the CDR3 DNA reads TGCGCCAGCAGCTTGGGCGGAACCGGCAGGACAGGGGAAAACATTCAGTACTTC.

The chain links TRBV30 to TRBJ1-5, with D possibly being TRBD1 (6 bases). The CDR3 consists of 15 residues. In germline, CDR1 is GTSNPN, CDR2 SVGIG (reference sequence). The V end was cut by 3 bases, the J end by 3 bases, with 15 bases between. CDR3 protein: CAWSKGQPSNQPQHF. CDR3 bases: TGTGCCTGGAGCAAAGGACAGCCATCCAATCAGCCCCAGCATTTT.

The chain combines TRBV2 with TRBJ2-5, with D perhaps TRBD2 (6 bases). CDR3 size: 13 residues. V was cut by 6 bases and J by 4 bases, with 12 bases left in between. Germline values: CDR1 SNHLY, CDR2 FYNNEI. The CDR3 spells CASRGGSLETQYF. The CDR3, as DNA: TGTGCCAGCAGGGGGGGTAGTCTAGAGACCCAGTACTTC.

The genes are TRBV4-1 and TRBJ2-1; 10 bases match TRBD2. The CDR3 is 16 residues long. Germline-derived CDR1 and CDR2 are MGHRA and YSYEKL. Trimming at V came to 2 bases and at J to 6 bases, leaving 7 bases not matched to a gene. The CDR3 protein is CASSQQLAGAGNEQFF. As DNA, the CDR3 is TGCGCCAGCAGCCAACAGCTAGCGGGAGCCGGCAATGAGCAGTTCTTC.